The present T cell receptor beta chain was sequenced within a study of T-cell reconstitution after alpha-beta-depleted transplantation in children. CDR3 length: 16 residues. Per the germline V gene, CDR1 is DFQATT and CDR2 is SNEGSKA (reference sequence). A library of TCRbeta sequences, prepared with unique molecular identifiers, was generated. One entry per CDR3 protein results from TCRdb running MiXCR on the PCR reads. The sample has about 460,000 distinct CDR3 sequences, under 12% seen once; the top ten hold just over 2%. On this clonotype itself: As yet, its antigen is unknown. This clone may be a read error of a much larger clone one base away.

Study-wide findings and caveats: T-cell counts and diversity at one year following transplant were attributed mainly to newly produced T cells. Recipient T cells and thymic progenitors that survived gave rise to the high TCRbeta diversity observed at day 60 in some patients. Reportedly, alpha-beta T cells present about two months post-transplant originated from several hundred expanded clones of graft origin.

The rearrangement uses TRBV20-1 and TRBJ2-1; 10 bases are a match to TRBD2. Material: PBMCs, obtained before TCRalphabeta/CD19-depleted stem cell transplant. The source of this sequence is a child aged 2 to 10 with inherited bone marrow failure, due to receive a stem cell transplant. The CDR3 nucleotides read TGCTGTGCTAGAGAGTCCGGACTAGCGGACTACAATGAGCAGTTCTTC. Amino acids: CCARESGLADYNEQFF.